This is a list of T cell receptor beta chains from one sample in a study of blood T cells in healthy people across ages. Each CDR3 protein is one row after TCRdb ran MiXCR on the 5' RACE reads. The sample has around 1.5 million distinct CDR3 sequences, approximately 63% seen once; the top ten hold 6.5% to 8%. Input material: blood. The origin of the receptors is a man in his late teens or twenties in good health. Both conserved end residues are part of each CDR3. D genes are given only for firm matches. Clone size appears in some rows only: once, few, many, or a class for an expanded clone.

>TRBV6-2/TRBV6-3|TRBD1|TRBJ2-6|few
TGTGCCAGCAGCTACAGGGGGCTAGCTGGGGCCAACGTCCTGACTTTC
CASSYRGLAGANVLTF
>TRBV7-6|TRBD2|TRBJ2-3|NA
TGTGCCAGCAGCTGGACTAGCGGGAGACGAGATACGCAGTATTTT
CASSWTSGRRDTQYF
>TRBV27|NA|TRBJ1-4|NA
TGTGCCAGCGGCCAATTTGCAACTAATGAAAAACTGTTTTTT
CASGQFATNEKLFF
>TRBV7-9|TRBD2|TRBJ2-7|few
TGTGCCAGCAGAGAAGGGACTAGCGGTTTCTTGGAGCAGTACTTC
CASREGTSGFLEQYF
>TRBV28|TRBD2|TRBJ2-5|NA
TGTGCCAGCAGTAGTAGACCGGGACTAGCGGGGCTCCAAGAGACCCAGTACTTC
CASSSRPGLAGLQETQYF
>TRBV28|NA|TRBJ2-2|NA
TGTGCCAGCAGCCGCCCGAGCGGGGAGCTGTTTTTT
CASSRPSGELFF
>TRBV25-1|TRBD1|TRBJ2-5|NA
TGTGCCAGCAGTGAACGGGGGACAGGGGGCCAAGAGACCCAGTACTTC
CASSERGTGGQETQYF
>TRBV4-1|TRBD1|TRBJ1-1|NA
TGCGCCAGCAGCCACGGACAGGTTGAAGCTTTCTTT
CASSHGQVEAFF
>TRBV13|NA|TRBJ1-6|NA
TGTGCCAGCAGCCATAGGGCGATTGGGGTTAATTCACCCCTCCACTTT
CASSHRAIGVNSPLHF
>TRBV28|NA|TRBJ2-7|NA
TGTGCCAGCAGTAATACAGACCCCTACGAGCAGTACTTC
CASSNTDPYEQYF
>TRBV9|TRBD1|TRBJ2-3|NA
TGTGCCAGCAGCGTAGAGGGACAGAGTACAGATACGCAGTATTTT
CASSVEGQSTDTQYF
>TRBV2|TRBD1|TRBJ1-5|NA
TGTGCCAGCACCGGGACAGAAACTCAGCCCCAGCATTTT
CASTGTETQPQHF
>TRBV27|NA|TRBJ2-1|NA
TGTGCCAGCAGTTTTCACAGCGGCGGAACGGATGGGAATGAGCAGTTCTTC
CASSFHSGGTDGNEQFF
>TRBV4-3|TRBD2|TRBJ2-7|few
TGCGCCAGCAGCCAAGAGCGGGGGACCTACTACGAGCAGTACTTC
CASSQERGTYYEQYF
>TRBV6-2/TRBV6-3|NA|TRBJ1-1|NA
TGTGCCAGCATGAGGGTTACAGGGTACACTGAAGCTTTCTTT
CASMRVTGYTEAFF
>TRBV6-1|TRBD2|TRBJ2-1|NA
TGTGCCAGCAGCGCCAATCCGACTAGCGGGGATTACAATGAGCAGTTCTTC
CASSANPTSGDYNEQFF
>TRBV20-1|NA|TRBJ2-5|NA
TGCAGTGCTAGAACAGGGGAGGGGGCAGAGACCCAGTACTTC
CSARTGEGAETQYF
>TRBV15|TRBD1|TRBJ2-3|NA
TGTGCCACCAGCCTTGACAGGGGAAGCACAGATACGCAGTATTTT
CATSLDRGSTDTQYF
>TRBV4-2|TRBD2|TRBJ2-7|once
TGTGCCAGCAGCCAAGATGGGGGACTAGCGGGGGGAGCTTACGAGCAGTACTTC
CASSQDGGLAGGAYEQYF
>TRBV20-1|NA|TRBJ2-1|NA
TGCAGTGCACGACGAAACACCAATGAGCAGTTCTTC
CSARRNTNEQFF
>TRBV20-1|TRBD2|TRBJ2-5|NA
TGCAGCGCCGGGGGGGGGCAAGAGACCCAGTACTTC
CSAGGGQETQYF
>TRBV3-1|TRBD2|TRBJ2-7|NA
TGTGCCAGCAGCCCAGTTGGGACTAGCGGATCCTACGAGCAGTACTTC
CASSPVGTSGSYEQYF
>TRBV18|NA|TRBJ2-5|NA
TGTGCCAGCTCACTTAACCGGGTCCCACAAGAGACCCAGTACTTC
CASSLNRVPQETQYF
>TRBV7-8|TRBD2|TRBJ2-3|NA
TGTGCCAGCAGCTTAGACCCTAGCGGCCACACAGATACGCAGTATTTT
CASSLDPSGHTDTQYF
>TRBV6-1|TRBD2|TRBJ2-7|NA
TGTGCCAGCAGTGAGCGGGAGCTTTCACTTTACGAGCAGTACTTC
CASSERELSLYEQYF
>TRBV10-1|NA|TRBJ2-7|NA
TGCGCCAGCAGTGACGATGCCGAGCAGTACTTC
CASSDDAEQYF
>TRBV29-1|NA|TRBJ1-2|NA
TGCAGCGTCAACCCCCTAGGGACCTATGGCTACACCTTC
CSVNPLGTYGYTF
>TRBV14|TRBD2|TRBJ2-7|NA
TGTGCCAGCAGCCAAGAATTCCTAGCGGGAGGGTACGAGCAGTACTTC
CASSQEFLAGGYEQYF
>TRBV4-2|NA|TRBJ2-5|few
TGTGCCAGCAGCCAAGGCCTAGGGGGTCTCAATGAGCAGTACTTC
CASSQGLGGLNEQYF
>TRBV9|NA|TRBJ1-1|NA
TGTGCCAGCAGCGCGCGGGGGGGAAACCCCACTGAAGCTTTCTTT
CASSARGGNPTEAFF
>TRBV10-1|TRBD2|TRBJ2-5|NA
TGCGCCAGCAGGGAGTCGGGAGGCGAGACCCAGTACTTC
CASRESGGETQYF
>TRBV5-1|TRBD2|TRBJ2-3|NA
TGCGCCAGCCGGACATTGAGCGGGGGCACAGATACGCAGTATTTT
CASRTLSGGTDTQYF
>TRBV29-1|NA|TRBJ1-1|few
TGCAGCGTTGAAAAGGGTCAGAACACTGAAGCTTTCTTT
CSVEKGQNTEAFF
>TRBV6-6|TRBD1|TRBJ1-1|few
TGTGCCAGCAGCGAAAAGAACAGGGGAAGGACTGAAGCTTTCTTT
CASSEKNRGRTEAFF
>TRBV18|NA|TRBJ1-2|NA
TGTGCCAGCTCACCAGCCCCCCATACGAGAGGCTACACCTTC
CASSPAPHTRGYTF